The 24 T cell receptor beta chains in this list originate from one sample, sequenced in a study of identical twins' blood T cells. TCRdb itself ran the 5' RACE reads through MiXCR, one entry per CDR3 protein. The sample shows 300,000 to 400,000 distinct CDR3 sequences, about 28% of them seen only once. The sequenced sample consisted of PBMCs. These receptors were taken from a woman between 18 and 50 years old in good health.

The V and J genes are TRBV19 and TRBJ1-5; D gene ambiguous. The V end was cut by 0 bases, the J end by 3 bases, with 9 bases between. Germline V lookup: CDR1 LNHDA, CDR2 SQIVND (reference sequence). This CDR3 has 15 residues. In DNA form, the CDR3 reads TGTGCCAGTAGTATAGATGGAAGATACAATCAGCCCCAGCATTTT. It is translated as CASSIDGRYNQPQHF. The whole variable domain, remainder taken from reference TRBV19 and TRBJ1-5, is DGGITQSPKYLFRKEGQNVTLSCEQNLNHDAMYWYRQDPGQGLRLIYYSQIVNDFQKGDIAEGYSVSREKKESFPLTVTSAQKNPTAFYLCASSIDGRYNQPQHFGDGTRLSIL.

This clonotype was found a few times. The chain combines TRBV6-5 with TRBJ1-2; D is unclear. V was shortened by 3 bases and J by 4 bases, with 6 bases between the two germline ends. Germline-derived CDR1 and CDR2 are MNHEY and SVGAGI. This CDR3 spans 12 amino acids. The CDR3 here is CASSYNSYGYTF. CDR3 coding DNA: TGTGCCAGCAGTTATAATTCCTATGGCTACACCTTC.

This clonotype was recorded a few times. The chain employs TRBV6-6 and TRBJ1-5; D remains unclear. CDR1 is MNHNY and CDR2 is SVGAGI in the germline V gene (reference sequence). The CDR3 has 12 amino acids. The V gene lost 10 bases and the J gene lost 1 base, with 8 bases spanning the gap. CDR3: CATLGSNQPQHF. The CDR3 DNA is TGTGCCACCCTGGGAAGCAATCAGCCCCAGCATTTT.

This clonotype appeared many times. CDR3 in amino acids: CASRSVGSYNEQFF. CDR3 in DNA: TGTGCCAGCAGATCCGTTGGATCCTACAATGAGCAGTTCTTC. V is TRBV11-1 and J is TRBJ2-1; D uncertain. V lost 6 bases and J lost 1, with 10 bases in between. CDR1 SGHAT and CDR2 FQDESV come from the germline V gene (reference sequence). This CDR3 contains 14 residues.

This clonotype has only a few counts. This chain uses TRBV9 with TRBJ1-1; D gene ambiguous. V lost 2 bases and J lost 0, with 14 bases in between. The germline V gene has CDR1 SGDLS and CDR2 YYNGEE. CDR3 size: 16 residues. CDR3 in amino acids: CASSVTRVPMNTEAFF. For the CDR3, the DNA is TGTGCCAGCAGCGTGACGCGGGTTCCGATGAACACTGAAGCTTTCTTT.

This chain uses TRBV7-2 with TRBJ2-3; tentatively, D is TRBD2 (6 bases). The germline V gene has CDR1 SGHTA and CDR2 FQGNSA. The germline V and J ends were trimmed by 3 bases and 4 bases, with 14 bases remaining between them. The CDR3 loop spans 15 amino acids. The CDR3 protein is CASSFGGVEADTQYF. As DNA, the CDR3 is TGTGCCAGCAGCTTTGGAGGGGTCGAGGCAGATACGCAGTATTTT.

On this clonotype itself: Mismatch with germline at one junction end may stem from a read error. The chain combines TRBV19 with TRBJ2-7; D may be TRBD1 (6 bases). The CDR3 sequence is 14 residues long. CDR1 is LNHDA and CDR2 is SQIVND in the germline V gene (reference sequence). The CDR3 DNA sequence: TGTGCCAGCAGTACGCACGACAGGATCTGCGAGCAGTACTTC. It yields the protein CASSTHDRICEQYF.

Ten or more counts support this clonotype. The rearrangement links TRBV20-1 to TRBJ1-2; D possibly corresponds to TRBD1 (6 bases). This CDR3 spans 13 amino acids. The germline V gene encodes CDR1 DFQATT and CDR2 SNEGSKA (reference sequence). V shed 3 bases and J shed 2 bases, with 10 bases lying between them. The CDR3 reads CSASLGGNYGYTF. In DNA, the CDR3 is TGCAGTGCTAGTCTGGGGGGCAACTATGGCTACACCTTC.

On this clonotype itself: A read error may explain this, as a much larger clone is one base away. The V call is TRBV11-2, the J call TRBJ2-7, with D hard to call. Looked up from germline, CDR1 is SGHAT and CDR2 is FQNNGV. The CDR3 runs 15 residues. The V end was cut by 5 bases, the J end by 3 bases, with 17 bases between. CDR3 sequence (DNA): TGTGCCAGCAGCCACAACCCACTATCGGACTACGAGCAGTACTTC. Translating it yields CASSHNPLSDYEQYF.

This clonotype has only a few counts. The gene calls are TRBV28 and TRBJ2-7; the D is unclear. Germline V lookup: CDR1 MDHEN, CDR2 SYDVKM. V lost 3 bases and J 2 bases, leaving 11 bases between the germline ends. The length of the CDR3 is 14 residues. CDR3 bases: TGTGCCAGCAGTTTGGAGACTCAACCCTACGAGCAGTACTTC. Translation gives CASSLETQPYEQYF.

The chain is built from TRBV20-1 and TRBJ1-3; possibly TRBD1 for D (6 bases). Germline lookup yields CDR1 DFQATT and CDR2 SNEGSKA (reference sequence). V lost 0 bases to trimming and J lost 1 base, with 7 bases between them. This CDR3 contains 14 residues. CDR3 residues: CSARDQGSGNTIYF. In nucleotides, the CDR3 is TGCAGTGCTAGAGATCAGGGGTCTGGAAACACCATATATTTT.

This clonotype was detected many times. V is TRBV10-2 and J is TRBJ1-5; perhaps TRBD1 as D (6 bases). Germline V CDR1 and CDR2: WSHSY, SAAADI. V gave up 0 bases and J gave up 4 bases, with 13 bases separating them. This CDR3 is 16 amino acids long. The CDR3 nucleotides read TGCGCCAGCAGTGAGTCAGGCAGGGGCCTAAATCAGCCCCAGCATTTT. Amino acid sequence: CASSESGRGLNQPQHF.

This clonotype appeared once. One end of the junction varies from germline; a read error may be responsible. The chain carries TRBV6-2 or TRBV6-3 and TRBJ1-1; D remains unclear. This CDR3 has 11 amino acids. Germline V lookup: CDR1 MNHEY, CDR2 SVGEGT. CDR3 in amino acids: CAGSYLSWAFF. The CDR3 bases are TGTGCCGGCAGTTATCTCTCTTGGGCTTTCTTT.

This rearrangement joins TRBV19 to TRBJ1-6, with TRBD1 matching over 7 bases. Trimming took 4 bases from V and 4 from J; bases not matched to a gene: 4. Germline CDR1 reads LNHDA; CDR2 reads SQIVND (reference sequence). This CDR3 comprises 15 residues. As DNA, the CDR3 is TGTGCCAGTAGTAGACAGGGCAATTATAATTCACCCCTCCACTTT. The encoded protein is CASSRQGNYNSPLHF.

A remark on this clonotype: Since a much larger clone is just one base distant, this may be a read error. This chain uses TRBV6-5 with TRBJ2-3, with 9 bases aligning to TRBD2. V was clipped by 4 bases and J by 7 bases; unmatched bases: 6. This CDR3 region has 14 residues. CDR1 MNHEY and CDR2 SVGAGI come from the germline V gene. CDR3 loop: CASSFLAGAHTQYF. As DNA, the CDR3 is TGTGCCAGCAGTTTCTTAGCGGGAGCACATACGCAGTATTTT.

The CDR3 DNA is TGTGCCAGCAGCCAAGATCGGGGACTCAAACTGGGTGCCGGGGAGCTGTTTTTT. It encodes CASSQDRGLKLGAGELFF. The chain has TRBV3-1 and TRBJ2-2; D possibly corresponds to TRBD2 (6 bases). This CDR3 is 18 amino acids long. V shed 0 bases and J shed 6 bases, with 20 bases lying between them. Germline CDR1 LGHDT, CDR2 YNNKEL (reference sequence).

This sequence joins TRBV12-5 and TRBJ1-4; a possible D gene is TRBD1 (6 bases). The germline V gene encodes CDR1 LGHNT and CDR2 FRNRAP. Trimming stripped 4 bases from V and 14 bases from J, with 14 bases between. The CDR3 is made up of 12 amino acids. CDR3 protein: CASGSAGTSLFF. Written as DNA, the CDR3 is TGTGCTAGTGGTTCAGCCGGGACATCCCTGTTTTTT.

This clonotype was picked up a small number of times. The chain recombines TRBV7-2 with TRBJ1-3; perhaps TRBD1 as D (6 bases). Per germline, CDR1 SGHTA and CDR2 FQGNSA. The CDR3 covers 15 residues. The V end was cut by 1 base, the J end by 5 bases, with 12 bases between. CDR3 protein: CASSLEWGARNTIYF. In DNA, the CDR3 is TGTGCCAGCAGCTTAGAGTGGGGGGCCAGAAACACCATATATTTT. Full variable domain (missing parts from reference TRBV7-2 and TRBJ1-3): GAGVSQSPSNKVTEKGKDVELRCDPISGHTALYWYRQSLGQGLEFLIYFQGNSAPDKSGLPSDRFSAERTGGSVSTLTIQRTQQEDSAVYLCASSLEWGARNTIYFGEGSWLTVV.

Worth noting for this clonotype: The junction and the germline gene differ at one end; a read error may be behind it. This chain connects TRBV19 to TRBJ2-1; D remains unclear. This CDR3 is 13 amino acids long. The germline V gene encodes CDR1 LNHDA and CDR2 SQIVND (reference sequence). The CDR3 sequence: CARSISVSGMGFF. The CDR3 nucleotides read TGTGCCCGTAGTATCTCGGTATCGGGTATGGGCTTCTTC. The full variable domain, with the rest looked up from reference TRBV19 and TRBJ2-1, is DGGITQSPKYLFRKEGQNVTLSCEQNLNHDAMYWYRQDPGQGLRLIYYSQIVNDFQKGDIAEGYSVSREKKESFPLTVTSAQKNPTAFYLCARSISVSGMGFFGPGTRLTVL.

This rearrangement joins TRBV20-1 to TRBJ2-3; 14 bases are shared with TRBD2. The CDR3 runs to 15 residues. The junction had 3 bases not matched to a gene; V was cut back by 5 bases and J by 2 bases. The V gene's germline CDR1 is DFQATT and CDR2 SNEGSKA (reference sequence). The CDR3 DNA reads TGCAGTGCTTTGACTAGCGGGAGGGTCACAGATACGCAGTATTTT. Translating gives CSALTSGRVTDTQYF.

This clonotype was observed a few times. One end of the junction fails to match germline, which may point to a read error. Written as DNA, the CDR3 is TGTGCCAGCAGCTCCCGCGGAGGCCACACAGGTACGCAGTATTTT. This gives the protein CASSSRGGHTGTQYF. The chain links TRBV9 to TRBJ2-3; D possibly matches TRBD1 or TRBD2 (5 bases each). The CDR3 has 15 amino acids. Looked up from germline, CDR1 is SGDLS and CDR2 is YYNGEE.

The table lists this clonotype with a few counts. The chain has TRBV19 and TRBJ2-7; tentative D call: TRBD2 (5 bases). Germline CDR1 reads LNHDA; CDR2 reads SQIVND (reference sequence). CDR3 size: 14 residues. Trimming pared 2 bases from V and 1 base from J, leaving 9 bases between. This CDR3 is CASSIIGGSYEQYF. The CDR3 bases are TGTGCCAGTAGTATAATTGGCGGGTCCTACGAGCAGTACTTC.

In its sample, this clonotype was seen once. This chain joins TRBV12-3 or TRBV12-4 and TRBJ1-4; D is unresolved. V gave up 8 bases and J gave up 0 bases, with 25 bases separating them. CDR3 length: 19 amino acids. CDR3 sequence reads: CASGDDLTRPKTTNEKLFF. For the CDR3, the DNA is TGTGCCAGCGGTGACGACCTGACACGGCCCAAAACAACTAATGAAAAACTGTTTTTT.

The V gene is TRBV11-2, the J gene TRBJ1-6; D is ambiguous. V was pared by 11 bases and J by 8 bases, with 22 bases between. CDR3 length: 15 amino acids. Germline V gene sequence: CDR1 SGHAT, CDR2 FQNNGV. The CDR3 nucleotides read TGTGCCGGCGGGATCGCAGGTTTGATGGATTCACCCCTCCACTTT. It codes for CAGGIAGLMDSPLHF.